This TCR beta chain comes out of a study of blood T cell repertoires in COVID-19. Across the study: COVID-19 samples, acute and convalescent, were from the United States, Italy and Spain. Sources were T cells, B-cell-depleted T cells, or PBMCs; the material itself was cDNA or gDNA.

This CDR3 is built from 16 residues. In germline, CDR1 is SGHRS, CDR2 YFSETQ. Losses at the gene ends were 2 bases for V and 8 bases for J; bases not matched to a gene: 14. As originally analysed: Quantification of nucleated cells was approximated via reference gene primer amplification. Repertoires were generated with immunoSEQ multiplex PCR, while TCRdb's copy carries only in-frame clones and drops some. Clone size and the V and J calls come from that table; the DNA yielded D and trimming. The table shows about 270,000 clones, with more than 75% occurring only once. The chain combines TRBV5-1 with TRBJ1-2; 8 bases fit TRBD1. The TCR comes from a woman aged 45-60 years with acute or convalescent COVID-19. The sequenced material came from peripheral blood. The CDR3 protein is CASSFLPLDRGGGYTF. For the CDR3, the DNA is TGCGCCAGCAGCTTCCTCCCACTCGACAGGGGAGGAGGCTACACCTTC.